This T cell receptor (beta chain) derives from a study of blood T cell repertoires in COVID-19. In the study overall: COVID-19 samples from acute and convalescent phases originated in the United States, Italy and Spain. In each case, the material was cDNA or gDNA derived from T cells, B-cell-depleted T cells, or PBMCs.

The CDR3 sequence is 13 residues long. Unmatched junction bases numbered 7, after V lost 6 bases and J lost 9 bases. Here immunoSEQ multiplex PCR was the method, and the copy in TCRdb shows in-frame clones only, minus some. The data hold roughly 250,000 clones, with 70% to 90% observed a single time. Cohort assignment relied on participant-reported clinical history. Cohort 3 recovered donors had two negative PCRs, clearance, or symptom resolution. V is TRBV12-3 or TRBV12-4 and J is TRBJ2-1, with TRBD2 matching 8 bases. The source of this sequence is a woman in her thirties who had recovered from COVID-19. Sequences were obtained from PBMCs or T cells enriched from blood (not recorded which). CDR3 nucleotides: TGTGCCAGCAGCGCGCGGGGGGCGGCTGAGCAGTTCTTC. Translated, it gives CASSARGAAEQFF.